This T cell receptor beta chain derives from a study of cytomegalovirus exposure and HLA in healthy donors. Data came from immunoSEQ multiplex PCR; TCRdb stores just in-frame clones and leaves some out. Among around 110,000 clones listed, about 87% were seen once. The source is a woman aged 18-29 years in good health and CMV-seropositive. Sequenced: PBMCs.

The CDR3 bases are TGTGCCAGCAGTTTCCCCCCCCGCGGGGTTAAAGATACGCAGTATTTT. This gives the protein CASSFPPRGVKDTQYF. This chain uses TRBV28 with TRBJ2-3; maybe TRBD2 (6 bases). With 3 bases removed from V and 5 bases from J, the gap between germline ends came to 18 bases. CDR3 length: 16 amino acids. Per the germline V gene, CDR1 is MDHEN and CDR2 is SYDVKM. Combining the CDR3 with reference TRBV28 and TRBJ2-3 gives the whole variable domain DVKVTQSSRYLVKRTGEKVFLECVQDMDHENMFWYRQDPGLGLRLIYFSYDVKMKEKGDIPEGYSVSREKKERFSLILESASTNQTSMYLCASSFPPRGVKDTQYFGPGTRLTVL.